This T cell receptor (beta chain) was profiled in a study of T cell changes during pregnancy in multiple sclerosis (dated by TCRdb to the late 2010s). Context from the whole study: The study examined how the T cell repertoire changed over the course of pregnancy in women with multiple sclerosis.

Comments on this clone: What antigen it recognizes has not been identified. The input lacks base qualities; no much larger clone sits a single base away.

Library generation was performed with the immunoSEQ multiplex PCR assay. Imported from immuneACCESS, the table was reduced by TCRdb to in-frame sequences with V and J called. These copies leave out some clones; in studies compared against another copy, an unresolved V gene accounts for under half, and the cause of the remainder is not known. This sample is represented by about 97,000 clones; 90% of them were singletons. In total, the top ten clones hold under 0.8% of the sample. The CDR3 spans 16 residues, from the cysteine through the phenylalanine. Of the read, only the CDR3 DNA is kept; its 48 bases are in frame from base 1. V is cut by 2 bases and J by 1 base, and the space between the germline ends is 12 bases. For CDR1 and CDR2, the germline V gene lists SGHTA and FQGNSA.

The TCR originated in a female donor in good health, enrolled as a control in a pregnancy study. Recombination connected TRBV7-2 to TRBJ1-3; no D segment can be confidently identified. The starting material was peripheral blood, obtained in the second trimester of pregnancy. The DNA is as follows: TGTGCCAGCAGCTTATGGAGCGACCCTTCTGGAAACACCATATATTTT. It encodes CASSLWSDPSGNTIYF.